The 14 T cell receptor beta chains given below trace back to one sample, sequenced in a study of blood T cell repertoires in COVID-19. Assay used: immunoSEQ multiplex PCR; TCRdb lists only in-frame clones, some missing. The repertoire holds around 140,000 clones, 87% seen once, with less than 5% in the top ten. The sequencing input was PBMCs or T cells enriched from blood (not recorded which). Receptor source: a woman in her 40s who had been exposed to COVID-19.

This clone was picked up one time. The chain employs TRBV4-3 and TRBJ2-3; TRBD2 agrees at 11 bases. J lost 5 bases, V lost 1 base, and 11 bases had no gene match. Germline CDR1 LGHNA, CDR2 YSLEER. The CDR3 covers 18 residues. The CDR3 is CASSQVWSLAGGKDTQYF. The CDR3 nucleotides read TGCGCCAGCAGCCAAGTATGGAGCCTAGCGGGAGGCAAAGATACGCAGTATTTT.

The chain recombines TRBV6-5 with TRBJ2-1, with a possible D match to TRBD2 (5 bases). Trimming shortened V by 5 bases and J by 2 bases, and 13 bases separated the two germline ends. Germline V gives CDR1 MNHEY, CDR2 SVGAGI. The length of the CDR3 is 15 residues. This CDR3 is CASSPPGVTYNEQFF. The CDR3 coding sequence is TGTGCCAGCAGTCCCCCCGGGGTGACCTACAATGAGCAGTTCTTC.

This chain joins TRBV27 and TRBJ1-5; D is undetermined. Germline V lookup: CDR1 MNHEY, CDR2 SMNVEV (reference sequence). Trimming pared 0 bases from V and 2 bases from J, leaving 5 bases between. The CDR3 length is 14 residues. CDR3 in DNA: TGTGCCAGCAGTTTATCGTCCGGCAATCAGCCCCAGCATTTT. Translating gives CASSLSSGNQPQHF.

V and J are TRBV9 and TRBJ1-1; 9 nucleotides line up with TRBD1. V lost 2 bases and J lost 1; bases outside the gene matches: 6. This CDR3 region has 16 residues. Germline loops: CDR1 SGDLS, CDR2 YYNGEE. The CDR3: CASSVADRGRNTEAFF. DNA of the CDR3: TGTGCCAGCAGCGTTGCTGACAGGGGGAGGAACACTGAAGCTTTCTTT. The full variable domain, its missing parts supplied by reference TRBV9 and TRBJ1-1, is DSGVTQTPKHLITATGQRVTLRCSPRSGDLSVYWYQQSLDQGLQFLIQYYNGEERAKGNILERFSAQQFPDLHSELNLSSLELGDSALYFCASSVADRGRNTEAFFGQGTRLTVV.

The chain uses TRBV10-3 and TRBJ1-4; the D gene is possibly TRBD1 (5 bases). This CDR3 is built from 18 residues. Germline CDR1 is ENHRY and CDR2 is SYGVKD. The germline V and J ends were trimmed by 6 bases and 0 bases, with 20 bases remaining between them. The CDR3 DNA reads TGTGCCATCAGCCCAGGTGGTACCGGGGGAACAACTAATGAAAAACTGTTTTTT. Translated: CAISPGGTGGTTNEKLFF.

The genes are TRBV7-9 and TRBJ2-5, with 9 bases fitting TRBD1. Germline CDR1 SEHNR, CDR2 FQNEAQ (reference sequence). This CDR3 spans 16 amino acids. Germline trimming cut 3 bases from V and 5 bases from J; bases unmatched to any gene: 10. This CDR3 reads CASSFPTRTGGETQYF. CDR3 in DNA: TGTGCCAGCAGCTTCCCAACAAGAACAGGGGGCGAGACCCAGTACTTC.

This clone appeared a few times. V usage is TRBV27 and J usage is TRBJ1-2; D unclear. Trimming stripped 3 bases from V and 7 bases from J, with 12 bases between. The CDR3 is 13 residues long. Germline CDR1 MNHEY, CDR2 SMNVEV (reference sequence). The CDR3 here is CASSFAEAGGYTF. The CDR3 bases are TGTGCCAGCAGTTTTGCAGAGGCGGGTGGCTACACCTTC.

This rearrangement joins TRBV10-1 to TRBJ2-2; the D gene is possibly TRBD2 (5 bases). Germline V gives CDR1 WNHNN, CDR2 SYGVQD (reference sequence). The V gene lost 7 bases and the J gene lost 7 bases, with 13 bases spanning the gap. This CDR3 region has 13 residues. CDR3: CASKVGADGELFF. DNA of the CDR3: TGCGCCAGCAAAGTGGGAGCCGACGGGGAGCTGTTTTTT.

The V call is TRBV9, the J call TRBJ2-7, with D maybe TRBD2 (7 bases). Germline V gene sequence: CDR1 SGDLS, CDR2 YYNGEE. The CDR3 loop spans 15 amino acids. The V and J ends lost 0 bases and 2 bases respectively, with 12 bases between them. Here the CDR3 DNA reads TGTGCCAGCAGCGTAGCCGGCGGGGGCACCTACGAGCAGTACTTC. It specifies CASSVAGGGTYEQYF.

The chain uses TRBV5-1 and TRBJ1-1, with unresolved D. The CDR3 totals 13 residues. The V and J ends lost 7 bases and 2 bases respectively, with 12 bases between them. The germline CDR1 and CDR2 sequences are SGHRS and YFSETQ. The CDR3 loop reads CASRLGLNTEAFF. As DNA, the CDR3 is TGCGCCAGCCGACTAGGACTTAACACTGAAGCTTTCTTT.

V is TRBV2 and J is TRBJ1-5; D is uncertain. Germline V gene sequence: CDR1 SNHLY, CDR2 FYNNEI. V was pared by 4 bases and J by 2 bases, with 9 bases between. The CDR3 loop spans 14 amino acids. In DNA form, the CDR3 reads TGTGCCAGCAGTGTCCAGTCCGGCAATCAGCCCCAGCATTTT. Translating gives CASSVQSGNQPQHF.

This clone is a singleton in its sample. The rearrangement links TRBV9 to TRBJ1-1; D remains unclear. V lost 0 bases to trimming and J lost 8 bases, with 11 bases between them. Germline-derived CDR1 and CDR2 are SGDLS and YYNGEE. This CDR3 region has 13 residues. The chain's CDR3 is CASSVEPREEAFF. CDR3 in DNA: TGTGCCAGCAGCGTAGAGCCCCGGGAAGAAGCTTTCTTT.

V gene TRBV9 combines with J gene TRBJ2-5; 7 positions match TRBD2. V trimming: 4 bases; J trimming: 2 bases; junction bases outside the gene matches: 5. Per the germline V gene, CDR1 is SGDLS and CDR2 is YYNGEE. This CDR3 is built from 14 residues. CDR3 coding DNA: TGTGCCAGCAGCCGAGGGACTACACAAGAGACCCAGTACTTC. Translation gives CASSRGTTQETQYF.

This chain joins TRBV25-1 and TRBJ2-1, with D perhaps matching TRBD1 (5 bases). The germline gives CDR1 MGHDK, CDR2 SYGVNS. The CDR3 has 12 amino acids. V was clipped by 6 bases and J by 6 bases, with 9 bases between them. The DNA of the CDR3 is TGTGCCAGCAGCAGGGTCGGCAATGAGCAGTTCTTC. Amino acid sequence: CASSRVGNEQFF.